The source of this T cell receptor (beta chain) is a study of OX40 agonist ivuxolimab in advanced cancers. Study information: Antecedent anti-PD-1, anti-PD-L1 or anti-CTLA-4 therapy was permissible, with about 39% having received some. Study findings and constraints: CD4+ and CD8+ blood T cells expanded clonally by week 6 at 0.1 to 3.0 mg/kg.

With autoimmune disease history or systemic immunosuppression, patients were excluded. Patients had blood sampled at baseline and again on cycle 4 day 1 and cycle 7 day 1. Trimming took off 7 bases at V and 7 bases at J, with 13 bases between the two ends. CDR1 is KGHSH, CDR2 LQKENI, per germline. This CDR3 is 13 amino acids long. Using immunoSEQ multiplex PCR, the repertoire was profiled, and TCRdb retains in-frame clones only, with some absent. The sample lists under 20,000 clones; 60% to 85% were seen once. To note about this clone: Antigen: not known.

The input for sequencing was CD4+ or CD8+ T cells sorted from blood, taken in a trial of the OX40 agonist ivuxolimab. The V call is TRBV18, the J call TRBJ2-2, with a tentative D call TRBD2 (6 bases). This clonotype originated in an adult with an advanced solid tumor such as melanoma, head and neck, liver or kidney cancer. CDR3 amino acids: CASYPGRVGELFF. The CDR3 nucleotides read TGTGCCAGCTACCCCGGGAGAGTCGGGGAGCTGTTTTTT.